This paragraph covers one TCR beta chain sequence. The data stem from a study of CD8 T cells in Susac syndrome. Sequencing targeted TCR beta in blood CD8+ and CD4+ T cells. Random hexamers primed reverse transcription of about 0.5 to 1 ug RNA. A single record per CDR3 protein comes from TCRdb applying MiXCR to the immunoSEQ multiplex PCR reads. The sample includes about 300,000 distinct CDR3 sequences, approximately 85% of them seen just once. The sample taken for sequencing was CD8+ T cells from PBMCs. This TCR was recovered from a human donor with multiple sclerosis.

This CDR3 reads CASSLLAGGNNEQFF. The CDR3 DNA reads as TGTGCCAGCAGTTTACTAGCGGGAGGGAACAATGAGCAGTTCTTC. This chain connects TRBV27 to TRBJ2-1; TRBD2 matches at 12 bases. Germline trimming cut 2 bases from V and 5 bases from J; bases unmatched to any gene: 1. The CDR3 consists of 15 residues. In germline, CDR1 is MNHEY, CDR2 SMNVEV (reference sequence).